This T cell receptor (beta chain) was sequenced in a study of cytomegalovirus exposure and HLA in healthy donors. Whole-study context: One earlier analysis, a look at some 180 million T cells, found about 100 million unique TCR beta sequences.

Overall study results and limits: The study had only CMV serostatus as immune exposure information. The study listed some 160 cytomegalovirus-associated TCR beta chains.

The PCR contained 60 Vbeta and 13 Jbeta primers. Using immunoSEQ multiplex PCR, the repertoire was profiled, and TCRdb retains in-frame clones only, with some absent. The data show around 80,000 clones, 78% seen once. This clone was seen only once. Its antigen remains unknown. CDR3 length equals 15 residues. V shed 5 bases and J 1 base; nucleotides not matched to a gene: 4. Germline CDR1 is SEHNR and CDR2 is FQNEAQ (reference sequence). The source material was PBMCs. The source is a man in his forties or fifties in good health and CMV-seronegative. V usage is TRBV7-9 and J usage is TRBJ2-7; 11 nucleotides align to TRBD2. CDR3 sequence: CASSPGLAVSYEQYF. The CDR3, as DNA: TGTGCCAGCAGCCCGGGACTAGCGGTTTCCTACGAGCAGTACTTC. Complete variable domain (other parts from reference TRBV7-9 and TRBJ2-7): DTGVSQNPRHKITKRGQNVTFRCDPISEHNRLYWYRQTLGQGPEFLTYFQNEAQLEKSRLLSDRFSAERPKGSFSTLEIQRTEQGDSAMYLCASSPGLAVSYEQYFGPGTRLTVT.